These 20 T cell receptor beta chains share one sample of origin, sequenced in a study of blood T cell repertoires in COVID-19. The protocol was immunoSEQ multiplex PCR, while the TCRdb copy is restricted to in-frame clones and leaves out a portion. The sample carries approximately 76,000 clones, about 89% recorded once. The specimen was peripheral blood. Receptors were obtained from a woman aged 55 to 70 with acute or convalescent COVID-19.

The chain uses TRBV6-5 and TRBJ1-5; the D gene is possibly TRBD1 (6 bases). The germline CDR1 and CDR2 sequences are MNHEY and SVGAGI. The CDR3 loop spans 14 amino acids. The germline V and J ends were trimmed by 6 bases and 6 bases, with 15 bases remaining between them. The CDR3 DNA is TGTGCCAGCAGCCCCGAGGGGGGGCCTCAGCCCCAGCATTTT. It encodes CASSPEGGPQPQHF.

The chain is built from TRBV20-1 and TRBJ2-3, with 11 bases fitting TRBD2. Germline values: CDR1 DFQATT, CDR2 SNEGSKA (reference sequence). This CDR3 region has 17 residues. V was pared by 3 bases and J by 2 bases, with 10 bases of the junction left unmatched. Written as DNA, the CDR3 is TGCAGTGCTAGTTGGTTCGGGACTAGCGGAATCACAGATACGCAGTATTTT. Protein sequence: CSASWFGTSGITDTQYF.

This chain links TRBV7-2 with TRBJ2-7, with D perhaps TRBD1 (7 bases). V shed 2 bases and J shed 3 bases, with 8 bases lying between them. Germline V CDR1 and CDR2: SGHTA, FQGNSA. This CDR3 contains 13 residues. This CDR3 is CASSLQGGYEQYF. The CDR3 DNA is TGTGCCAGCAGCTTACAGGGGGGCTACGAGCAGTACTTC.

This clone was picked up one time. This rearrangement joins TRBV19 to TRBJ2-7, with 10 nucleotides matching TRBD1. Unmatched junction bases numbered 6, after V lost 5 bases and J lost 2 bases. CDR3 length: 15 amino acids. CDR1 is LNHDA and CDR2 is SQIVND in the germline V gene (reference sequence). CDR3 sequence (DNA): TGTGCCAGTAGTCATCCCGGACAGGGGGCCTACGAGCAGTACTTC. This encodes CASSHPGQGAYEQYF.

The CDR3 DNA reads TGTGCCAGCAGCCAAGATCTGACAGGGATGTCCTACGAGCAGTACTTC. Protein product: CASSQDLTGMSYEQYF. The chain employs TRBV3-1 (or the pseudogene TRBV3-2) and TRBJ2-7, with 7 bases that match TRBD1. J gave up 1 base and V 0 bases, and 6 bases lay outside the gene matches. This CDR3 is built from 16 residues. CDR1 LGHDT and CDR2 YNNKEL come from the germline V gene (reference sequence).

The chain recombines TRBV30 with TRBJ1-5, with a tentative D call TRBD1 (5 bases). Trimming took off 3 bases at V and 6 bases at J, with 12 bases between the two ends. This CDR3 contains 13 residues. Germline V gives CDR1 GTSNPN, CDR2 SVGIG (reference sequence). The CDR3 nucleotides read TGTGCCTGGAGCGCCAGGGTAGGTCAGCCCCAGCATTTT. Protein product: CAWSARVGQPQHF.

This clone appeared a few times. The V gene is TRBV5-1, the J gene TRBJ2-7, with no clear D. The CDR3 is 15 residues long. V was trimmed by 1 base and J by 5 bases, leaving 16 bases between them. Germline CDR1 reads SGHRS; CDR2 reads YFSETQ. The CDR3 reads CASSLPAGQADEQYF. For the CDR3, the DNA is TGCGCCAGCAGCTTGCCGGCAGGCCAAGCCGACGAGCAGTACTTC.

The DNA of the CDR3 is TGCGCCAGCAGCCAAGATACGGGACAGTTGAACACTGAAGCTTTCTTT. Protein sequence: CASSQDTGQLNTEAFF. The rearrangement links TRBV4-1 to TRBJ1-1; the match to TRBD1 covers 7 bases. The germline V gene encodes CDR1 MGHRA and CDR2 YSYEKL. The CDR3 runs to 16 residues. Trimming at V came to 0 bases and at J to 0 bases, leaving 4 bases not matched to a gene.

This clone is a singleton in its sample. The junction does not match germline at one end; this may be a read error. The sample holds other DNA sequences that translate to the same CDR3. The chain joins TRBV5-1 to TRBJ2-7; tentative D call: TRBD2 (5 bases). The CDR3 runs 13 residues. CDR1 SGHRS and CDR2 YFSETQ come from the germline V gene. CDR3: CASSLAGSDEQYF. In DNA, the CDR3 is TGCGCCAGCAGCTTGGCGGGGTCGGACGAACAGTACTTC.

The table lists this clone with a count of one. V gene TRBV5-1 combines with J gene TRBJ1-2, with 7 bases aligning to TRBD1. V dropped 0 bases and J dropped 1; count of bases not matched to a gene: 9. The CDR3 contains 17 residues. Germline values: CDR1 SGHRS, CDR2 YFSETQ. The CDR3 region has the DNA TGCGCCAGCAGCTTGGTCCCCGGGACAGATATTAACTATGGCTACACCTTC. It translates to CASSLVPGTDINYGYTF.

For the CDR3, the DNA is TGTGCCAGCAGTCCCCGTGGGGGGTTCGCCGGGGCTTTCTTT. This sequence encodes CASSPRGGFAGAFF. This chain connects TRBV27 to TRBJ1-1; weak D call: TRBD1 (5 bases). CDR3 size: 14 residues. The germline V gene has CDR1 MNHEY and CDR2 SMNVEV (reference sequence). With 5 bases removed from V and 11 bases from J, the gap between germline ends came to 21 bases.

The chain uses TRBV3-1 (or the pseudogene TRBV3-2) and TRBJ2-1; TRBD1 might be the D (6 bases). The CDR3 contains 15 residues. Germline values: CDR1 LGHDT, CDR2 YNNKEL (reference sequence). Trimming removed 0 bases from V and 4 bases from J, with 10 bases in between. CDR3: CASSQEPQGYNEQFF. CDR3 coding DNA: TGTGCCAGCAGCCAAGAGCCCCAGGGGTACAATGAGCAGTTCTTC.

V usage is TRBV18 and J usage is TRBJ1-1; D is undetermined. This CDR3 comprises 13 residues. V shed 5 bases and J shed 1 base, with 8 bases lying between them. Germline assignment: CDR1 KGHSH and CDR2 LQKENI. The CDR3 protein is CASSDRENTEAFF. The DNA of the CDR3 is TGTGCCAGCTCAGACCGGGAGAACACTGAAGCTTTCTTT.

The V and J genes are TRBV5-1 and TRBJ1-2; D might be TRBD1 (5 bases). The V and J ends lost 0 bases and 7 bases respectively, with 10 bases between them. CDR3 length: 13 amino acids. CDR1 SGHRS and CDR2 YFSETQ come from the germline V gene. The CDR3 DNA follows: TGCGCCAGCAGCTTGGTGGGGGAGGCTGGCTACACCTTC. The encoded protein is CASSLVGEAGYTF.

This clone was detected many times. CDR3 nucleotide sequence: TGTGCCAGCAGCCAAGATTTCGGGGGGGGATCCTACGAGCAGTACTTC. Residues: CASSQDFGGGSYEQYF. The chain links TRBV4-2 to TRBJ2-7, with 8 bases identical to TRBD2. CDR3 size: 16 residues. With 0 bases clipped from V and 1 base from J, the junction kept 5 bases outside the gene matches. Per the germline V gene, CDR1 is LGHNA and CDR2 is YNFKEQ.

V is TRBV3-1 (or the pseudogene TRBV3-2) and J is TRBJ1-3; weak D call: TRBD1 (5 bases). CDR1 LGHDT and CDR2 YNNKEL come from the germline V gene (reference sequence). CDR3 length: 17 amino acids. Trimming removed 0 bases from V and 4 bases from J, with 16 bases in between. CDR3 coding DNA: TGTGCCAGCAGCCAAGATCTAGGGGCCGGGCCCGGAAACACCATATATTTT. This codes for CASSQDLGAGPGNTIYF.

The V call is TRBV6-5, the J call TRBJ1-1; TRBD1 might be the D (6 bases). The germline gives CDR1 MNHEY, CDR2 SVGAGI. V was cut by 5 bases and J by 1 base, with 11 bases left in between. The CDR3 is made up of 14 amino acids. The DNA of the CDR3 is TGTGCCAGCAGTCCTTTAGGGGGGAACACTGAAGCTTTCTTT. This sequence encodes CASSPLGGNTEAFF.

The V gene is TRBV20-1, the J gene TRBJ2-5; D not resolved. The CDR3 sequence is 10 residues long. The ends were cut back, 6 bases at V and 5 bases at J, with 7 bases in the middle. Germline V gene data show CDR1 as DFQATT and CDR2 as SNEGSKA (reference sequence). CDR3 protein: CSAYDETQYF. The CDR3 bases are TGCAGTGCCTACGATGAGACCCAGTACTTC.

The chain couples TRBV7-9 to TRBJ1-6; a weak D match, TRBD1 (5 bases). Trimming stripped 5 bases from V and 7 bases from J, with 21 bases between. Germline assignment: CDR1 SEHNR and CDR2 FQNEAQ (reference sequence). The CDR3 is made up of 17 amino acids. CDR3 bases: TGTGCCAGCAGCCACAGCGGGTCAGGGCCGAGGAATTCACCCCTCCACTTT. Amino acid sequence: CASSHSGSGPRNSPLHF.

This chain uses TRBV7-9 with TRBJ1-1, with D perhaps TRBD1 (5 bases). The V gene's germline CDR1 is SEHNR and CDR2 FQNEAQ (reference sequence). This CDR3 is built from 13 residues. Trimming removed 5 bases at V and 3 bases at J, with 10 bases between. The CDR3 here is CASSHGGDTEAFF. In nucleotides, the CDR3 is TGTGCCAGCAGCCATGGGGGGGACACTGAAGCTTTCTTT.